A single sample gave rise to the 10 T cell receptor beta chains below, sequenced in a study of blood T cell repertoires in COVID-19. Clones were read by immunoSEQ multiplex PCR, and TCRdb kept only the in-frame ones, dropping some. The sample lists about 200,000 clones, about nine tenths seen once, with roughly 1.6% in the top ten. Material for sequencing was peripheral blood. The receptors shown here come from a man aged 18 to 30 with active or convalescent COVID-19.

This chain joins TRBV29-1 and TRBJ1-2, with no clear D. The CDR3 is 12 amino acids. Germline values: CDR1 SQVTM, CDR2 ANQGSEA. V was cut by 3 bases and J by 0 bases, with 5 bases left in between. This chain's CDR3 is CSVDTANYGYTF. CDR3 DNA: TGCAGCGTTGATACGGCTAACTATGGCTACACCTTC.

This chain joins TRBV5-5 and TRBJ2-4; 12 bases fit TRBD2. V lost 4 bases to trimming and J lost 11 bases; unmatched junction nucleotides: 7. CDR3 size: 14 residues. The V gene's germline CDR1 is SGHKS and CDR2 YYEKEE (reference sequence). The CDR3 DNA reads TGTGCCAGCAGCCCCAGACTAGCGGGGGCACTTCAGTACTTC. It encodes CASSPRLAGALQYF.

This CDR3 is CASSRQGEDTGELFF. DNA of the CDR3: TGTGCCAGCAGTCGACAGGGGGAGGACACCGGGGAGCTGTTTTTT. The rearrangement links TRBV6-2 or TRBV6-3 to TRBJ2-2; 9 bases are a match to TRBD1. The V and J ends lost 5 bases and 3 bases, in that order; junction bases with no gene match: 4. This CDR3 has 15 residues. Germline V gene sequence: CDR1 MNHEY, CDR2 SVGEGT.

In this sample, this clone turned up once. V is TRBV2 and J is TRBJ1-2; D uncertain. CDR1 and CDR2 (germline): SNHLY, FYNNEI. The length of the CDR3 is 15 residues. V gave up 4 bases and J gave up 4 bases, with 16 bases separating them. CDR3 protein: CASSGGPRLGYGYTF. The CDR3 DNA sequence: TGTGCCAGCAGTGGTGGGCCAAGGCTCGGCTATGGCTACACCTTC.

The chain combines TRBV30 with TRBJ1-1; D not resolved. Deletions cut 0 bases from V and 4 bases from J, with 15 bases between. The CDR3 is 15 amino acids. Germline CDR1 is GTSNPN and CDR2 is SVGIG (reference sequence). The CDR3 loop is CAWSVHREGGTEAFF. CDR3 DNA sequence: TGTGCCTGGAGTGTACACCGGGAGGGTGGCACTGAAGCTTTCTTT.

The genes are TRBV7-2 and TRBJ2-5, with 8 bases identical to TRBD2. CDR1 SGHTA and CDR2 FQGNSA come from the germline V gene. The CDR3 length is 14 residues. V was clipped by 5 bases and J by 4 bases; unmatched bases: 6. CDR3 DNA sequence: TGTGCCAGCAGCGCGGGACTAGGGGGAGAGACCCAGTACTTC. Translation: CASSAGLGGETQYF.

The rearrangement joins TRBV29-1 to TRBJ1-3, with unresolved D. There are 12 residues in the CDR3. Looked up from germline, CDR1 is SQVTM and CDR2 is ANQGSEA. V shed 3 bases and J shed 4 bases, with 7 bases lying between them. The CDR3 coding sequence is TGCAGCGTTGAGGGCAGGGGAAACACCATATATTTT. This sequence encodes CSVEGRGNTIYF.

The genes are TRBV10-3 and TRBJ2-3, with 7 positions matching TRBD2. The V gene's germline CDR1 is ENHRY and CDR2 SYGVKD. With V trimmed by 3 bases and J by 1 base, 4 bases remained unmatched. The CDR3 runs to 15 residues. In DNA form, the CDR3 reads TGTGCCATCAGTGATCGGGAGGCTGGCACAGATACGCAGTATTTT. Amino acids: CAISDREAGTDTQYF.

The V and J genes are TRBV6-5 and TRBJ2-2; D gene unclear. Trimming took off 7 bases at V and 4 bases at J, with 10 bases between the two ends. Germline V gene data show CDR1 as MNHEY and CDR2 as SVGAGI. The CDR3 runs 13 residues. This CDR3 reads CASTNVGTGELFF. The CDR3 DNA follows: TGTGCCAGCACCAACGTCGGCACCGGGGAGCTGTTTTTT.

This sequence joins TRBV7-2 and TRBJ2-2, with D possibly being TRBD1 (6 bases). The CDR3 totals 15 residues. The germline V gene has CDR1 SGHTA and CDR2 FQGNSA. Trimming removed 2 bases at V and 4 bases at J, with 11 bases between. Here the CDR3 DNA reads TGTGCCAGCAGCTTAAGTACAGGGCTCACCGGGGAGCTGTTTTTT. Translating it yields CASSLSTGLTGELFF.